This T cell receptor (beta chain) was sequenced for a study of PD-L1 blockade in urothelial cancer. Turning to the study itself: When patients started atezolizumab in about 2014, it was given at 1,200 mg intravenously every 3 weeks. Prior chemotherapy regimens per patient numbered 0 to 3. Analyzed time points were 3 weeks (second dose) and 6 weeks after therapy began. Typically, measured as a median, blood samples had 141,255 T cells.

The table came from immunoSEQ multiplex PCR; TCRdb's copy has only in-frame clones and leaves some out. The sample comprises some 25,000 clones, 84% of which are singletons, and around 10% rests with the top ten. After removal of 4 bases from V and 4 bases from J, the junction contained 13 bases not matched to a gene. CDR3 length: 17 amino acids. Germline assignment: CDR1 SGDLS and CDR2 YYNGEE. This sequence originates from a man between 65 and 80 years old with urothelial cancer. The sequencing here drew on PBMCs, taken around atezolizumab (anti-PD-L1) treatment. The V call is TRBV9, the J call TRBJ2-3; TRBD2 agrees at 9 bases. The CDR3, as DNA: TGTGCCAGCAGCAAGCGGGGGGTTGGGATCTCGCCAGATACGCAGTATTTT. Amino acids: CASSKRGVGISPDTQYF.